The T cell receptor beta chain under discussion was sequenced for a study of blood T cell repertoires in COVID-19. Study summary: The analysed material was cDNA or gDNA that came from T cells, B-cell-depleted T cells, or PBMCs.

CDR1 is WNHNN and CDR2 is SYGVQD in the germline V gene (reference sequence). V lost 5 bases and J lost 8, with 15 bases in between. CDR3 size: 14 residues. Allocation to cohorts depended on clinical history reported by the participants. The data were produced by immunoSEQ multiplex PCR, yet TCRdb's version contains in-frame clones alone and is incomplete. The sample includes fewer than 500,000 clones, nearly 90% of them seen just once. This sequence originates from a woman aged 18 to 35 with acute COVID-19. Sequencing was performed on PBMCs or T cells enriched from blood (not recorded which). V usage is TRBV10-1 and J usage is TRBJ1-4, with a possible D match to TRBD1 (5 bases). CDR3: CASSSDGAIEKLFF. The CDR3 coding sequence is TGCGCCAGCAGTTCTGATGGGGCAATAGAAAAACTGTTTTTT.